This T cell receptor beta chain was obtained from a study of cytomegalovirus exposure and HLA in healthy donors. The table lists this clone with a few counts. Its antigen is still unknown. Per germline, CDR1 SGHAT and CDR2 FQNNGV. V gave up 2 bases and J gave up 3 bases; unmatched junction bases: 13. This CDR3 has 19 amino acids. General observations from the study: The productive fraction for most TCR beta V segments was about 87% or about 30% in an earlier analysis. A further, later analysis showed that HLA-associated TCR beta chains (compared with equally common others) were more clonally expanded. Association of a missense DCLRE1C variant with TCR beta V- and J-gene trimming was reported in a later analysis. Only CMV serostatus was available as immune exposure information.

Primers included in the PCR were 60 Vbeta and 13 Jbeta primers. Sequencing was performed with immunoSEQ multiplex PCR; in TCRdb, only in-frame clones are kept and a portion is missing. This sample has 150,000 or so clones; 80% occur once, and the top ten carry 4.5%. The sequence was obtained from a woman aged 45-59 years in good health and CMV-seropositive. Sequenced input: PBMCs. The chain combines TRBV11-2 with TRBJ2-5; 12 bases are a match to TRBD2. In DNA, the CDR3 is TGTGCCAGCAGCTTACCAAGACTAGCGGGAGATTGGGTGGAAGAGACCCAGTACTTC. It translates to CASSLPRLAGDWVEETQYF.